This TCR beta chain comes out of a study of T cell responses to AZD1222 COVID-19 vaccine. Assay: immunoSEQ multiplex PCR; the TCRdb copy retains only in-frame clones and omits some. The table includes more than 120,000 clones, approximately 90% detected once. Second-dose schedules of about 4 or about 12 weeks were combined. Findings and caveats of the study: After two AZD1222 doses, spike-specific TCR breadth and depth rose versus day 0.

Concerning this clone: What it recognizes is unknown.

Per germline, CDR1 SNHLY and CDR2 FYNNEI. Trimming removed 4 bases from V and 5 bases from J; junction bases left unmatched: 9. The CDR3 runs to 15 residues. This receptor was identified in an adult who received the AZD1222 COVID-19 vaccine. The chain uses TRBV2 and TRBJ2-5; 8 bases line up with TRBD2. The specimen comprised peripheral blood, sampled 28 days after the second AZD1222 dose. CDR3 residues: CASSGARLARETQYF. The CDR3 DNA is TGTGCCAGCAGTGGGGCAAGACTAGCGAGGGAGACCCAGTACTTC. The entire variable domain, with the rest obtained from reference TRBV2 and TRBJ2-5, is as follows: EPEVTQTPSHQVTQMGQEVILRCVPISNHLYFYWYRQILGQKVEFLVSFYNNEISEKSEIFDDQFSVERPDGSNFTLKIRSTKLEDSAMYFCASSGARLARETQYFGPGTRLLVL.